The sequence of this TCR beta chain was determined in a study of T cell changes during pregnancy in multiple sclerosis. Assay: immunoSEQ multiplex PCR; the TCRdb copy retains only in-frame clones and omits some. Among approximately 38,000 clones listed, roughly 91% were seen once. With 8 bases clipped from V and 7 bases from J, the junction kept 20 bases outside the gene matches. The CDR3 spans 18 residues. In germline, CDR1 is SNHLY, CDR2 FYNNEI. The sample was CD8+ T cells from peripheral blood mononuclear cells, taken in the second trimester of pregnancy. The sequence derives from a female donor with multiple sclerosis, enrolled in a pregnancy study. This chain uses TRBV2 with TRBJ2-3, with 11 bases aligning to TRBD2. The CDR3 is CASPQGGETSGARNTQYF. The CDR3 nucleotides read TGTGCCAGCCCTCAGGGAGGGGAGACTAGCGGGGCCAGGAATACGCAGTATTTT.